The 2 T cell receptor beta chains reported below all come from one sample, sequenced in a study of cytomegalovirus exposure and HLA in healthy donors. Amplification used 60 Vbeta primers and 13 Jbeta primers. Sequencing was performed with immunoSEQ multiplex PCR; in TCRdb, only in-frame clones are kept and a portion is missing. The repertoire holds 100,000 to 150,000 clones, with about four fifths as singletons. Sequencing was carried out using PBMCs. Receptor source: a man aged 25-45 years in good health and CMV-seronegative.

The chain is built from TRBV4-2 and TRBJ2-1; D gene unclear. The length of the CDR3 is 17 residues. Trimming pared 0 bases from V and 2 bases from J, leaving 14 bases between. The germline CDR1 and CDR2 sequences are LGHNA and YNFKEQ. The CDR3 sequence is CASSQDRASVAYNEQFF. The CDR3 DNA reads TGTGCCAGCAGCCAAGATAGAGCGTCGGTGGCCTACAATGAGCAGTTCTTC.

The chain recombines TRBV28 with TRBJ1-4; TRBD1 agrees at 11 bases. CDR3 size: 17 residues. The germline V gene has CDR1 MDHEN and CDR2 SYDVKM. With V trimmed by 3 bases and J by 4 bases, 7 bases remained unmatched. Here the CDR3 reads CASSLRTGGRNNEKLFF. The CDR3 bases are TGTGCCAGCAGTTTGCGGACAGGGGGCAGAAATAATGAAAAACTGTTTTTT.